This is a list of T cell receptor beta chains from one sample in a study of graft-versus-host responses after intestinal transplantation. Sequenced by immunoSEQ multiplex PCR; TCRdb stores in-frame clones only, minus some. The data contain 35,000 to 45,000 clones, more than 90% of them singletons. No antigen is known for these receptors. The material was unstimulated CD8+ T cells sorted from spleen or lymph node cells, obtained before transplant. Source of these receptors: a human donor who was the organ donor for an intestinal transplant. Each CDR3 is given with its conserved first and last residue. D genes are given only for firm matches. Not all rows give a size; the values are once, few, many and, for expanded clones, a class.

CDR3 DNA: TGTGCCAGCAGCTTAGCGCCCAGGGACAACTATGGCTACACCTTC; CDR3 protein: CASSLAPRDNYGYTF; D gene: .; J gene: TRBJ1-2; V gene: TRBV7-8; clone size: .
CDR3 DNA: TGTGCCAGCAGCCTGCGACAGGGTGAAGCTTTCTTT; CDR3 protein: CASSLRQGEAFF; D gene: TRBD1; J gene: TRBJ1-1; V gene: TRBV7-9; clone size: .
CDR3 DNA: TGTGCCAGCAGCTTAGAAGTGGGTAACACTGAAGCTTTCTTT; CDR3 protein: CASSLEVGNTEAFF; D gene: .; J gene: TRBJ1-1; V gene: TRBV11-2; clone size: .
CDR3 DNA: TGTGCCAGCAGCATATCCGGGACAACGGACGGGGAGCTGTTTTTT; CDR3 protein: CASSISGTTDGELFF; D gene: .; J gene: TRBJ2-2; V gene: TRBV9; clone size: .
CDR3 DNA: TGTGCCAGCAGCGAGCACCTAAGGAACACTGAAGCTTTCTTT; CDR3 protein: CASSEHLRNTEAFF; D gene: .; J gene: TRBJ1-1; V gene: TRBV11-3; clone size: .
CDR3 DNA: TGTGCCAGCAGTGGCGACCTGGACAGGGTTTCCTACGAGCAGTACTTC; CDR3 protein: CASSGDLDRVSYEQYF; D gene: TRBD1; J gene: TRBJ2-7; V gene: TRBV6-1; clone size: .
CDR3 DNA: TGTGCCAGCAGTTACGAGGTCAGCCCGAACACTGAAGCTTTCTTT; CDR3 protein: CASSYEVSPNTEAFF; D gene: .; J gene: TRBJ1-1; V gene: TRBV6-5; clone size: few
CDR3 DNA: TGTGCCAGCAGCCTCCCCGGGACCATCCCCTACGAGCAGTACTTC; CDR3 protein: CASSLPGTIPYEQYF; D gene: .; J gene: TRBJ2-7; V gene: TRBV28; clone size: .
CDR3 DNA: TGTGCCAGCAGCGATGGATGGGTCGGGGGGTTCGGTGAGACCCAGTACTTC; CDR3 protein: CASSDGWVGGFGETQYF; D gene: TRBD2; J gene: TRBJ2-5; V gene: TRBV7-2; clone size: .
CDR3 DNA: TGTGCCAGCAGCTTGGTCGGGGGATCAGAGACCCAGTACTTC; CDR3 protein: CASSLVGGSETQYF; D gene: .; J gene: TRBJ2-5; V gene: TRBV7-3; clone size: .
CDR3 DNA: TGTGCCAGCAGTTACTCGCTCGGGGGAGAAGAGACCCAGTACTTC; CDR3 protein: CASSYSLGGEETQYF; D gene: .; J gene: TRBJ2-5; V gene: TRBV6-5; clone size: .
CDR3 DNA: TGTGCCAGCAGTTTGGGGCAGCAAACGGCCAAAAACATTCAGTACTTC; CDR3 protein: CASSLGQQTAKNIQYF; D gene: .; J gene: TRBJ2-4; V gene: TRBV28; clone size: .
CDR3 DNA: TGTGCCAGCAGTTGGGGACAGGGGGGGTTTGAGCAGTACTTC; CDR3 protein: CASSWGQGGFEQYF; D gene: TRBD1; J gene: TRBJ2-7; V gene: TRBV6-9; clone size: .
CDR3 DNA: TGTGCCAGCAGCGCGCCGTTAGAGGGGAAAGAGAACACCATATATTTT; CDR3 protein: CASSAPLEGKENTIYF; D gene: .; J gene: TRBJ1-3; V gene: TRBV9; clone size: .
CDR3 DNA: TGTGCCAGCAGTGAGGTGGCGGGGGAAGCCTACAATGAGCAGTTCTTC; CDR3 protein: CASSEVAGEAYNEQFF; D gene: TRBD2; J gene: TRBJ2-1; V gene: TRBV6-4; clone size: .
CDR3 DNA: TGTGCCAGCAGTGAAGAGGGGGCAAATTTCGATACGCAGTATTTT; CDR3 protein: CASSEEGANFDTQYF; D gene: TRBD1; J gene: TRBJ2-3; V gene: TRBV6-1; clone size: .
CDR3 DNA: TGTGCCAGCAGCGGACAGAGCACAGATACGCAGTATTTT; CDR3 protein: CASSGQSTDTQYF; D gene: .; J gene: TRBJ2-3; V gene: TRBV9; clone size: .
CDR3 DNA: TGTGCCAGCAGCCACCCTACTAGCGGGGGGCTCTCCCCCCAAGAGACCCAGTACTTC; CDR3 protein: CASSHPTSGGLSPQETQYF; D gene: TRBD2; J gene: TRBJ2-5; V gene: TRBV7-2; clone size: .
CDR3 DNA: TGTGCCAGCAGCTTCCGACAGGGAGGGGGTGAAAAACTGTTTTTT; CDR3 protein: CASSFRQGGGEKLFF; D gene: TRBD1; J gene: TRBJ1-4; V gene: TRBV5-6; clone size: once
CDR3 DNA: TGCGCCAGCAGCCAAGTCGCAGCCGGGGAGCTGTTTTTT; CDR3 protein: CASSQVAAGELFF; D gene: .; J gene: TRBJ2-2; V gene: TRBV4-3; clone size: once
CDR3 DNA: TGTGCCAGCAGCATGGGCGGGGGCGCAGATACGCAGTATTTT; CDR3 protein: CASSMGGGADTQYF; D gene: .; J gene: TRBJ2-3; V gene: TRBV9; clone size: .
CDR3 DNA: TGCGCCAGCAGCTTGTTTGGCTGGTCCTACGAGCAGTACTTC; CDR3 protein: CASSLFGWSYEQYF; D gene: .; J gene: TRBJ2-7; V gene: TRBV5-1; clone size: .
CDR3 DNA: TGTGCCAGTAGCCTGGGACCTTACTCATCTGGAAACACCATATATTTT; CDR3 protein: CASSLGPYSSGNTIYF; D gene: .; J gene: TRBJ1-3; V gene: TRBV19; clone size: few
CDR3 DNA: TGTGCCAGCAGACCCCTGGTGGGCAGTAACTATGGCTACACCTTC; CDR3 protein: CASRPLVGSNYGYTF; D gene: .; J gene: TRBJ1-2; V gene: TRBV2; clone size: .